Included here is one TCR beta chain sequence, with context. This sample stems from a study of cytotoxic CD8 clonotypes in ibrutinib-treated CLL. Clones were sequenced by immunoSEQ multiplex PCR, and TCRdb holds only the in-frame ones, with some missing. The sample lists tens of thousands of clones, roughly 80% seen once, with more than 35% in the top ten. CDR3 length equals 13 residues. In germline, CDR1 is SEHNR, CDR2 FQNEAQ (reference sequence). V was clipped by 5 bases and J by 5 bases; unmatched bases: 4. The J gene is TRBJ1-2, the V gene TRBV7-9; TRBD1 agrees at 8 bases. The clonotype comes from a human donor with chronic lymphocytic leukemia. The sample here was PBMCs, taken after 24 months of ibrutinib treatment. The CDR3 sequence is CASSRTGRYGYTF. The CDR3 DNA reads TGTGCCAGCAGCCGGACAGGGCGATATGGCTACACCTTC.